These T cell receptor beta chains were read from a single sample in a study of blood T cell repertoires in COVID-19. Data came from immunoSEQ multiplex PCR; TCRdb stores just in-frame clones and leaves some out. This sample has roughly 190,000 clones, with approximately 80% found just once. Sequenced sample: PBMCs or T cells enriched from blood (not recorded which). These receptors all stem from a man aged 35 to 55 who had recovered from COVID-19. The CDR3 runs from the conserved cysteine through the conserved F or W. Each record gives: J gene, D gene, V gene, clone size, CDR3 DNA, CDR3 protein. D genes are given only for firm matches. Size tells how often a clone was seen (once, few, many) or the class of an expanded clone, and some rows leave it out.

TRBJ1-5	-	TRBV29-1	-	TGCAGCGTCCAAGACAGCGATCGCAATCAGCCCCAGCATTTT	CSVQDSDRNQPQHF
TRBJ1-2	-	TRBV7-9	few	TGTGCCAGCAGCTTAGCGGGACTGCCAACCTTC	CASSLAGLPTF
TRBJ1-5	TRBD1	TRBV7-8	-	TGTGCCAGCAGCTTAGACAGGGGTTTGGGTCAGCCCCAGCATTTT	CASSLDRGLGQPQHF
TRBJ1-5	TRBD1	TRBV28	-	TGTGCCAGCAGAGACAGGGTCGGTCAGCCCCAGCATTTT	CASRDRVGQPQHF
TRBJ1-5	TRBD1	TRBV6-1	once	TGTGCCAGCAGTGGAAGAGGGACAGGGGATGGCAATCAGCCCCAGCATTTT	CASSGRGTGDGNQPQHF
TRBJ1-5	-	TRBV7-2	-	TGTGCCAGCAGCTTAGACACAGATAGCAATCAGCCCCAGCATTTT	CASSLDTDSNQPQHF
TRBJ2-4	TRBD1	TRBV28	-	TGTGCCAGCAGTGGGACAGGGACTGCCAAAAACATTCAGTACTTC	CASSGTGTAKNIQYF
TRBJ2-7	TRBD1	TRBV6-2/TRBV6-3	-	TGTGCCAGCAGTCCGGGACAGCCACCCTACGAGCAGTACTTC	CASSPGQPPYEQYF
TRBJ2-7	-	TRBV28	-	TGTGCCAGCAGCCCACCCGGAGCGCCCTCCTACGAGCAGTACTTC	CASSPPGAPSYEQYF
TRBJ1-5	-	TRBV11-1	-	TGTGCCAGCAGCTCTGGAGATCAGCCCCAGCATTTT	CASSSGDQPQHF
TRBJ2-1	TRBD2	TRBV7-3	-	TGTGCCAGCAGCTGGACTAGCGGGAGTGGCTACAATGAGCAGTTCTTC	CASSWTSGSGYNEQFF
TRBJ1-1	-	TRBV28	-	TGTGCCAGCAGTCCGGCGGGACTGAACACTGAAGCTTTCTTT	CASSPAGLNTEAFF
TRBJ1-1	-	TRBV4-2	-	TGTGCCAGCAGCCCCGGACACGCGAACACTGAAGCTTTCTTT	CASSPGHANTEAFF
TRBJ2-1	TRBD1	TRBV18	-	TGTGCCAGCTCACCGGGACAGAATGAGCAGTTCTTC	CASSPGQNEQFF
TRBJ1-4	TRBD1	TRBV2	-	TGTGCCAGCACCGGAGACAGGGGTAATGAAAAACTGTTTTTT	CASTGDRGNEKLFF
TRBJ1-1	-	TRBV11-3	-	TGTGCCAGCAGCGCGGAACAGGGCGTGGACACTGAAGCTTTCTTT	CASSAEQGVDTEAFF
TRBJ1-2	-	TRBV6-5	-	TGTGCCAGCAGTTACCCCGCGGGGGCCACCCAATATGGCTACACCTTC	CASSYPAGATQYGYTF
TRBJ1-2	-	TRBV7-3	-	TGTGCCAGCAGCTCTAGTCAGGGGACGGGTTATGGCTACACCTTC	CASSSSQGTGYGYTF
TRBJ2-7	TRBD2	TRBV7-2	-	TGTGCCAGCAGCTTAGTGGCGGCGGGGGAGGGCGAGCAGTACTTC	CASSLVAAGEGEQYF
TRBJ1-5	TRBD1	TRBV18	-	TGTGCCAGCTCACCGGGACAGAATAGCAATCAGCCCCAGCATTTT	CASSPGQNSNQPQHF
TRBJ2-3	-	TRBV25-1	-	TGTGCCAGCAGTGAATATCATCAGGGGTGGAAAGCAGATACGCAGTATTTT	CASSEYHQGWKADTQYF
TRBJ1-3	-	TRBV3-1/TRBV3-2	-	TGTGCCAGCAGCGATCCAGGGGACACCATATATTTT	CASSDPGDTIYF
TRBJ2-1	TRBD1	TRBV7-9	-	TGTGCCAGCAGCTTAGGCCGGGACAGGGCCAATGAGCAGTTCTTC	CASSLGRDRANEQFF
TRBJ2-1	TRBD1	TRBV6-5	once	TGTGCCAGCAGCTTTGGGACAGGAAATTACAATGAGCAGTTCTTC	CASSFGTGNYNEQFF
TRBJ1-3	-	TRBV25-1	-	TGTGCCAGCAGTGAACAGGGGCTCCCTGGAAACACCATATATTTT	CASSEQGLPGNTIYF
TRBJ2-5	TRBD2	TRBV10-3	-	TGTGCCATCAGTGGAGGGACTAGCGGGAGAGAGACCCAGTACTTC	CAISGGTSGRETQYF
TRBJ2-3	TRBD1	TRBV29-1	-	TGCAGCGTTGTACCAGGGGGCGGAGATACGCAGTATTTT	CSVVPGGGDTQYF
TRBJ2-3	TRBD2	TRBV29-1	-	TGCAGCGTTGAAGATCGGGCTAGCGGGAGCTACTCCACAGATACGCAGTATTTT	CSVEDRASGSYSTDTQYF
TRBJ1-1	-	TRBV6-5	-	TGTGCCACCAATTACCGGGAGGGCATGAACACTGAAGCTTTCTTT	CATNYREGMNTEAFF
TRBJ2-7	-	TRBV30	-	TGTGCCTGGAGTGAACCCTCGGACGAGCAGTACTTC	CAWSEPSDEQYF
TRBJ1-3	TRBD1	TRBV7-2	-	TGTGCCAGCAGGTCACAGGGGGGAAACACCATATATTTT	CASRSQGGNTIYF
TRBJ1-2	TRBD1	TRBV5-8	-	TGTGCCAGCAGCGGGGGACAGACTTTCTATGGCTACACCTTC	CASSGGQTFYGYTF
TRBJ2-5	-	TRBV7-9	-	TGTGCCAGCAGCCTGACGACTCCTCCGCAAGAGACCCAGTACTTC	CASSLTTPPQETQYF
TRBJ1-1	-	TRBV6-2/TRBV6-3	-	TGTGCCAGCAGTACCTCCCCCCAGGGGATGACTGAAGCTTTCTTT	CASSTSPQGMTEAFF
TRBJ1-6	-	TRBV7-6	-	TGTGCCAGCAGCTTAATGGCAGGGGTACAGAATTCACCCCTCCACTTT	CASSLMAGVQNSPLHF
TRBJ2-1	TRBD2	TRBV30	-	TGTGCCTGGAGTGTGGTGGCGGGAGAGCGGGATGAGCAGTTCTTC	CAWSVVAGERDEQFF
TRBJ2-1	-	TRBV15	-	TGTGCCACCAGCACAGACGTCAGGGTTTCCCCGTACAATGAGCAGTTCTTC	CATSTDVRVSPYNEQFF
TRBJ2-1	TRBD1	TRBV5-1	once	TGCGCCAGCAGCGTGACAGGGTCAACGTTAGGCAATGAGCAGTTCTTC	CASSVTGSTLGNEQFF
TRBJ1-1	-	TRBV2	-	TGTGCCAGCAGTGGGGAGGGGGTTGCTGAAGCTTTCTTT	CASSGEGVAEAFF
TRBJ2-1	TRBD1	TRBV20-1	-	TGCAGTGCTAGTAGGAGACAGGGGTACAATGAGCAGTTCTTC	CSASRRQGYNEQFF
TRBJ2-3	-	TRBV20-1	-	TGCAGTGCTGAGGCCACAGATACGCAGTATTTT	CSAEATDTQYF
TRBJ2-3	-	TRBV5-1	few	TGCGCCAGCAGCTTGAGCGCGGGGTTTTCAGATACGCAGTATTTT	CASSLSAGFSDTQYF
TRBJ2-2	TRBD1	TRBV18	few	TGTGCCAGCTCACCGGACAGGGGCCCCACCGGGGAGCTGTTTTTT	CASSPDRGPTGELFF
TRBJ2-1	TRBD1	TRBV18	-	TGTGCCAGCTCACCGCGTGGGGCAGGGGGCGGTGAGCAGTTCTTC	CASSPRGAGGGEQFF
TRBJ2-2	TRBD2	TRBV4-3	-	TGCGCCAGCAGCCAAGGGACTAGCGGGAGCGACACCGGGGAGCTGTTTTTT	CASSQGTSGSDTGELFF
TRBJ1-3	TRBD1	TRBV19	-	TGTGCCAGTACCATGCCCGGACAGGGCTCTGGAAACACCATATATTTT	CASTMPGQGSGNTIYF